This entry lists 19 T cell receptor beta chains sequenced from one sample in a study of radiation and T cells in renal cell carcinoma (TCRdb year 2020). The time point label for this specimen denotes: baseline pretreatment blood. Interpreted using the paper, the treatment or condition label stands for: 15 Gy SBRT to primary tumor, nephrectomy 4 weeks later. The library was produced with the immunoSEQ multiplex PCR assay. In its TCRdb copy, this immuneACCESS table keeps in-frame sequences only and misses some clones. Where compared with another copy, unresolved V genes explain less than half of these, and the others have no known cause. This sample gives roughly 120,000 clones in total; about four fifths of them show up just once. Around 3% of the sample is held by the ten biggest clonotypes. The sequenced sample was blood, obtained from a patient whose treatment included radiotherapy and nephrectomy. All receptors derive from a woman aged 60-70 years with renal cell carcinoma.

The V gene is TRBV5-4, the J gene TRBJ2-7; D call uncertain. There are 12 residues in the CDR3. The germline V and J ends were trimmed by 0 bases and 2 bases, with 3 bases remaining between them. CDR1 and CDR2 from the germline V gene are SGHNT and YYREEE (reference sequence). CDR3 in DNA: TGTGCCAGCAGCTTGGATACCTACGAGCAGTACTTC. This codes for CASSLDTYEQYF.

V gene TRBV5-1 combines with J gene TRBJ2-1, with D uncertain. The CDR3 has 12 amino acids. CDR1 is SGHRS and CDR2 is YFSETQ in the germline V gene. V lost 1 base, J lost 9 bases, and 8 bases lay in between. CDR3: CASSLSGSEQFF. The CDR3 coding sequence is TGCGCCAGCAGCTTGTCAGGTAGTGAGCAGTTCTTC.

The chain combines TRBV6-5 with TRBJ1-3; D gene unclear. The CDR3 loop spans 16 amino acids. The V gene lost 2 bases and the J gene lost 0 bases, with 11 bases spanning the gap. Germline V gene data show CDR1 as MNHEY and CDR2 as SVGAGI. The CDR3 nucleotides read TGTGCCAGCAGTTACGGTCCGGGGATCTCTGGAAACACCATATATTTT. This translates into CASSYGPGISGNTIYF.

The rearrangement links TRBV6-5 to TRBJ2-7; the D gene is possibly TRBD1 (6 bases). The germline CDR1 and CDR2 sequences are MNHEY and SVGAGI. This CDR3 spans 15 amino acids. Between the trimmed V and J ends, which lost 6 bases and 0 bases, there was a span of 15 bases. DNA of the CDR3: TGTGCCAGCAGCCGCCGACAGGTGAGCTCCTACGAGCAGTACTTC. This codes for CASSRRQVSSYEQYF.

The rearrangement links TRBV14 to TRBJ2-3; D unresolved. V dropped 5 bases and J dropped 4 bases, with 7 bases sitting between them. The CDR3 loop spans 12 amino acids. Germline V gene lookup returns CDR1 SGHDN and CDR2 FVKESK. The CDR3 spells CASSWSADTQYF. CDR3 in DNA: TGTGCCAGCAGCTGGAGCGCAGATACGCAGTATTTT.

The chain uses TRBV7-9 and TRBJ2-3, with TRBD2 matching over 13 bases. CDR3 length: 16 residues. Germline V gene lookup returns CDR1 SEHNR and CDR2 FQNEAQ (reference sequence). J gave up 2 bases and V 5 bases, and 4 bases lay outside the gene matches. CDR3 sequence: CASSRGLAGNTDTQYF. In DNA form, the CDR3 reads TGTGCCAGCAGCAGGGGACTAGCGGGAAACACAGATACGCAGTATTTT.

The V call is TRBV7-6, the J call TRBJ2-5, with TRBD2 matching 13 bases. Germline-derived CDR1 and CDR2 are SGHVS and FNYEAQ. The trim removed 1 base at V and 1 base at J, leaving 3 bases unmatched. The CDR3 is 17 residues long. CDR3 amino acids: CASSLGGLAGAQETQYF. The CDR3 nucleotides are TGTGCCAGCAGCTTAGGAGGACTAGCGGGAGCCCAAGAGACCCAGTACTTC.

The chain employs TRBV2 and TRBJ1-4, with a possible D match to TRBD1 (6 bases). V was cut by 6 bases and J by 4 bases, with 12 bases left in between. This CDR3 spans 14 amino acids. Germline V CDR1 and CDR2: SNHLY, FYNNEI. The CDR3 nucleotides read TGTGCCAGCAGAGACGGGACAAATAATGAAAAACTGTTTTTT. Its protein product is CASRDGTNNEKLFF.

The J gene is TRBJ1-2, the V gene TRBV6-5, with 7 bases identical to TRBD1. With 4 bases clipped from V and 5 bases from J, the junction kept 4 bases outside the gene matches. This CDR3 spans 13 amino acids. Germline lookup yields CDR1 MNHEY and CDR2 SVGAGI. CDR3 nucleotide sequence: TGTGCCAGCAGTTTGACAGGGACTTATGGCTACACCTTC. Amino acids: CASSLTGTYGYTF.

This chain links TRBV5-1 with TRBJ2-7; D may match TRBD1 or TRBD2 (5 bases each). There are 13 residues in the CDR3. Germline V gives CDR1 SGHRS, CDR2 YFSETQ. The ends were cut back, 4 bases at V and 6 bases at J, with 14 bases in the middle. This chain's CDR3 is CASSKGQGPEQYF. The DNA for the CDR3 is TGCGCCAGCAGCAAGGGGCAGGGACCCGAGCAGTACTTC.

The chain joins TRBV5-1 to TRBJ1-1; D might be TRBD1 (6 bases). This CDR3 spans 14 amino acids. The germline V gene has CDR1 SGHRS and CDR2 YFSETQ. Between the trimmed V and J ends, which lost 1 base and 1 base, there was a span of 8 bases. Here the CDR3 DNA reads TGCGCCAGCAGCTTGTTAGGGGGGAACACTGAAGCTTTCTTT. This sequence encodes CASSLLGGNTEAFF.

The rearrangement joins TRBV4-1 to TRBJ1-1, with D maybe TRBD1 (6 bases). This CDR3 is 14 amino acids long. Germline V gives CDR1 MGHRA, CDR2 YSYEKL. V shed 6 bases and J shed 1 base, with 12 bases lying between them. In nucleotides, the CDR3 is TGCGCCAGCAGTTCAGACAGGACGAACACTGAAGCTTTCTTT. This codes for CASSSDRTNTEAFF.

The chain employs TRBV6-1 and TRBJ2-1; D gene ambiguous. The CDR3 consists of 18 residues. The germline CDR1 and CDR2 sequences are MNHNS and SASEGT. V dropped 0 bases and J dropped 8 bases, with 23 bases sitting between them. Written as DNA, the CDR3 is TGTGCCAGCAGTGAAGCAAGCCCCCTTGGATCCGTGAGTCATGAGCAGTTCTTC. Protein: CASSEASPLGSVSHEQFF.

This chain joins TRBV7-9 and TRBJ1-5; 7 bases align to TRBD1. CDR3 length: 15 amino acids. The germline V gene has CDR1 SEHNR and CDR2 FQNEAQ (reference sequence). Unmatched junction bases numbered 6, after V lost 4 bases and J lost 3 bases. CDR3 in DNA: TGTGCCAGCAGCTCCCAGGGGGGAAACAATCAGCCCCAGCATTTT. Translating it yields CASSSQGGNNQPQHF.

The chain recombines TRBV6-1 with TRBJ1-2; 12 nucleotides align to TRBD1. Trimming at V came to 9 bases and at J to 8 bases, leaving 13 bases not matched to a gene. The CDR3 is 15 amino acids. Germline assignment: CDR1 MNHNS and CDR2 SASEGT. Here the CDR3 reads CASLPPGQGARGYTF. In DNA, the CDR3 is TGTGCCAGTTTACCTCCGGGACAGGGGGCGAGGGGCTACACCTTC.

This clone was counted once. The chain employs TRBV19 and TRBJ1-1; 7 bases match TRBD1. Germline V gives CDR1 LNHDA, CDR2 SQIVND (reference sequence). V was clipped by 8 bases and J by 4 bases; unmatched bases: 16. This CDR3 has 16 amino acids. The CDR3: CASRPGQPLEVTEAFF. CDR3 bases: TGTGCCAGTCGCCCGGGACAGCCCCTGGAGGTCACTGAAGCTTTCTTT.

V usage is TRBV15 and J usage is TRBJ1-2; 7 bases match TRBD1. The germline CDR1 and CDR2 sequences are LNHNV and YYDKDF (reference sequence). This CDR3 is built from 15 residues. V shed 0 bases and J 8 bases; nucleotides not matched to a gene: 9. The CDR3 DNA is TGTGCCACCAGCAGAGACAGGGGGGCCCCTGAGGGCTACACCTTC. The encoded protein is CATSRDRGAPEGYTF.

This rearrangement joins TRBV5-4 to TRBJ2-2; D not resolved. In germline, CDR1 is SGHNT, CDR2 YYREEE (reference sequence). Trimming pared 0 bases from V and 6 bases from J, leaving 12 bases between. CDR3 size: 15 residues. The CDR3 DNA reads TGTGCCAGCAGCTTGGCTTCTAGGGCGGCCGGGGAGCTGTTTTTT. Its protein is CASSLASRAAGELFF. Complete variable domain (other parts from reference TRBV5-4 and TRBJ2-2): ETGVTQSPTHLIKTRGQQVTLRCSSQSGHNTVSWYQQALGQGPQFIFQYYREEENGRGNFPPRFSGLQFPNYSSELNVNALELDDSALYLCASSLASRAAGELFFGEGSRLTVL.

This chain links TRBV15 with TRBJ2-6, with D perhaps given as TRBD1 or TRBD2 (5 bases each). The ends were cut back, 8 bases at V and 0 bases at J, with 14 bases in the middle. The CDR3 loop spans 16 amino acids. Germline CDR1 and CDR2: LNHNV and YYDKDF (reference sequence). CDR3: CATGGAVSSGANVLTF. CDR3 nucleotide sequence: TGTGCCACCGGGGGTGCAGTAAGCTCTGGGGCCAACGTCCTGACTTTC.